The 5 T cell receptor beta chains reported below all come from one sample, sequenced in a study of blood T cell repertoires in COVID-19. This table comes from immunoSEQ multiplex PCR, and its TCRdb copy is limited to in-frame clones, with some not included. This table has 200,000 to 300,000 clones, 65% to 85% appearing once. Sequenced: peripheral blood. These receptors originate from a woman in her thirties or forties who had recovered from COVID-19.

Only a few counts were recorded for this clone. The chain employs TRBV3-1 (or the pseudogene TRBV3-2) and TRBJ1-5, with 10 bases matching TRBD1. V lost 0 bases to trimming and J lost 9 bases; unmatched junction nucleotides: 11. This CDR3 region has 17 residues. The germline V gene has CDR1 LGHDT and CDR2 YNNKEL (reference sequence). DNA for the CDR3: TGTGCCAGCAGCCAAGATCGGGGACAGGGGACCTCGTCGCCCCAGCATTTT. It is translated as CASSQDRGQGTSSPQHF.

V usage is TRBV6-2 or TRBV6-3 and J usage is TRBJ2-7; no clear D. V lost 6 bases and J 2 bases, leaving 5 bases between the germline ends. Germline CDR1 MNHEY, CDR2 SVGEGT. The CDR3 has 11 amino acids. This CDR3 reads CASSSTYEQYF. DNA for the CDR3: TGTGCCAGCAGCTCCACCTACGAGCAGTACTTC.

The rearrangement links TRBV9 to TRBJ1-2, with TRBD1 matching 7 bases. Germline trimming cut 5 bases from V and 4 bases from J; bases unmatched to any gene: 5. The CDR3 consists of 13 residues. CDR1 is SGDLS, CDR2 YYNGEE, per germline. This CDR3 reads CASSRQGSYGYTF. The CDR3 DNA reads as TGTGCCAGCAGTCGACAGGGTAGCTATGGCTACACCTTC.

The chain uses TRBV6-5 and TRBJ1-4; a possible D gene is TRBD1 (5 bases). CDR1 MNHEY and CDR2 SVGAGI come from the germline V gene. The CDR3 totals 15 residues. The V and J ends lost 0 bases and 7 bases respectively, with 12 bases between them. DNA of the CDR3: TGTGCCAGCAGTTACTCCGGGGGGGTATCTGAAAAACTGTTTTTT. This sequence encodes CASSYSGGVSEKLFF.

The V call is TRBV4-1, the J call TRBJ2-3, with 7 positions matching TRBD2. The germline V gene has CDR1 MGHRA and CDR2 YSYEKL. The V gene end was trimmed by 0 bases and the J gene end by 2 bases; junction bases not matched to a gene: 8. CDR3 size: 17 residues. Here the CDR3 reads CASSQEGLAGNTDTQYF. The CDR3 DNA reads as TGCGCCAGCAGCCAAGAAGGGTTAGCGGGTAACACAGATACGCAGTATTTT.